Below, 27 T cell receptor beta chains from the same sample are listed, as sequenced in a study of cytomegalovirus exposure and HLA in healthy donors. The study ran its PCR with 60 Vbeta and 13 Jbeta primers. Clones were sequenced by immunoSEQ multiplex PCR, and TCRdb holds only the in-frame ones, with some missing. The sample yields 150,000 to 200,000 clones, less than 90% seen once. Sequenced sample: PBMCs. All receptors derive from a man between 18 and 35 years old in good health and CMV-seronegative.

The chain uses TRBV12-5 and TRBJ2-1; 7 nucleotides agree with TRBD2. V was clipped by 0 bases and J by 5 bases; unmatched bases: 10. The CDR3 has 17 residues. CDR1 and CDR2 (germline): LGHNT, FRNRAP. The DNA of the CDR3 is TGTGCTAGTGGTTTGGTCCTGTCAACCGGGACTAACAATGAGCAGTTCTTC. Encoded protein: CASGLVLSTGTNNEQFF.

This clone occurred once. The chain couples TRBV6-5 to TRBJ2-5; maybe TRBD2 (6 bases). V was cut by 0 bases and J by 5 bases, with 13 bases left in between. Germline CDR1 reads MNHEY; CDR2 reads SVGAGI. The CDR3 is 15 residues long. This chain's CDR3 is CASSYSNEAGETQYF. The CDR3 DNA reads as TGTGCCAGCAGTTACTCGAACGAGGCGGGGGAGACCCAGTACTTC.

This chain joins TRBV10-3 and TRBJ2-7, with 9 bases fitting TRBD1. CDR1 is ENHRY, CDR2 SYGVKD, per germline. There are 15 residues in the CDR3. J lost 5 bases, V lost 1 base, and 6 bases had no gene match. CDR3 loop: CAISEYTGGGNEQYF. The CDR3 bases are TGTGCCATCAGTGAGTACACAGGGGGCGGAAACGAGCAGTACTTC.

This clone has just a few counts. The chain carries TRBV28 and TRBJ1-6, with D unclear. Germline V gene lookup returns CDR1 MDHEN and CDR2 SYDVKM. CDR3 size: 15 residues. The V and J ends lost 2 bases and 0 bases respectively, with 5 bases between them. This CDR3 is CASSLRSSYNSPLHF. Here the CDR3 DNA reads TGTGCCAGCAGTTTAAGGAGCTCCTATAATTCACCCCTCCACTTT.

The rearrangement links TRBV5-1 to TRBJ2-5, with D maybe TRBD2 (7 bases). The CDR3 has 15 amino acids. The V end was cut by 5 bases, the J end by 1 base, with 15 bases between. The germline V gene has CDR1 SGHRS and CDR2 YFSETQ. CDR3 DNA sequence: TGCGCCAGCAGTGGGGGGGGACACCTCCAAGAGACCCAGTACTTC. It is translated as CASSGGGHLQETQYF.

The chain couples TRBV11-2 to TRBJ1-6, with D unresolved. The V end was cut by 5 bases, the J end by 9 bases, with 11 bases between. CDR1 SGHAT and CDR2 FQNNGV come from the germline V gene. The length of the CDR3 is 13 residues. The CDR3 protein is CASSARIGSPLHF. CDR3 DNA sequence: TGTGCCAGCAGCGCCCGAATCGGTTCACCCCTCCACTTT.

The chain combines TRBV6-6 with TRBJ2-3; TRBD2 aligns across 8 bases. Per the germline V gene, CDR1 is MNHNY and CDR2 is SVGAGI (reference sequence). CDR3 length equals 12 residues. Trimming cost V 8 bases and J 5 bases; bases outside gene matches: 3. This chain's CDR3 is CASGLAEDTQYF. In DNA form, the CDR3 reads TGTGCCAGCGGACTAGCCGAAGATACGCAGTATTTT.

The rearrangement links TRBV28 to TRBJ2-1, with 12 bases lining up with TRBD1. Germline V gene lookup returns CDR1 MDHEN and CDR2 SYDVKM. V shed 5 bases and J 7 bases; nucleotides not matched to a gene: 15. This CDR3 is 18 amino acids long. CDR3 loop: CASSTPTGTGGFWNEQFF. The DNA of the CDR3 is TGTGCCAGCAGTACCCCTACCGGGACAGGGGGCTTCTGGAATGAGCAGTTCTTC.

Details on this clone: The junction differs from germline at one of its ends, possibly a read error. The chain recombines TRBV4-1 with TRBJ1-2; D is perhaps TRBD1 (5 bases). The CDR3 is 13 amino acids. Germline CDR1 is MGHRA and CDR2 is YSYEKL. The CDR3 bases are TGTGCCAGCAGCCTGACTCGGGGGGAAGGCTACACCTTC. Its translation: CASSLTRGEGYTF.

This clone has more than one count but fewer than ten. V and J are TRBV27 and TRBJ2-1, with 7 bases lining up with TRBD2. V was pared by 7 bases and J by 3 bases, with 6 bases of the junction left unmatched. Germline V lookup: CDR1 MNHEY, CDR2 SMNVEV (reference sequence). The CDR3 runs to 14 residues. The CDR3: CASTPERGYNEQFF. The CDR3 bases are TGTGCCAGCACCCCTGAGCGGGGCTACAATGAGCAGTTCTTC.

The rearrangement uses TRBV2 and TRBJ2-7; TRBD2 agrees at 7 bases. The CDR3 covers 12 residues. Losses at the gene ends were 7 bases for V and 2 bases for J; bases not matched to a gene: 2. CDR1 is SNHLY and CDR2 is FYNNEI in the germline V gene. The CDR3 here is CASMGGTYEQYF. In nucleotides, the CDR3 is TGTGCCAGCATGGGGGGGACCTACGAGCAGTACTTC.

This clone has more than one count but fewer than ten. The chain employs TRBV20-1 and TRBJ2-2; possibly TRBD1 for D (5 bases). This CDR3 contains 11 residues. Germline CDR1 reads DFQATT; CDR2 reads SNEGSKA (reference sequence). V dropped 5 bases and J dropped 7 bases, with 8 bases sitting between them. CDR3 residues: CSAPRVGELFF. The CDR3 nucleotides are TGCAGTGCTCCCAGGGTCGGGGAGCTGTTTTTT.

The J gene is TRBJ2-7, the V gene TRBV4-1; 10 bases match TRBD1. The CDR3 loop spans 15 amino acids. Trimming removed 4 bases from V and 4 bases from J; junction bases left unmatched: 7. The V gene's germline CDR1 is MGHRA and CDR2 YSYEKL. The CDR3 region is CASSRSGTGVYEQYF. CDR3 in DNA: TGCGCCAGCAGCCGTTCCGGGACAGGGGTTTACGAGCAGTACTTC.

The rearrangement links TRBV6-6 to TRBJ1-1; D remains unclear. The CDR3 runs to 14 residues. Germline V gene data show CDR1 as MNHNY and CDR2 as SVGAGI (reference sequence). Trimming removed 7 bases from V and 1 base from J, with 13 bases in between. CDR3 protein: CASKERAQNTEAFF. CDR3 coding DNA: TGTGCCAGCAAGGAGAGGGCGCAGAACACTGAAGCTTTCTTT.

The chain couples TRBV6-9 to TRBJ2-3, with 11 bases fitting TRBD2. Per the germline V gene, CDR1 is MNHGY and CDR2 is SVAAGI. The J segment lost 6 bases and the V segment lost 7 bases, leaving 12 bases of the junction unmatched. The CDR3 has 16 amino acids. CDR3 sequence (DNA): TGTGCCAGCAAGCACCCCCCCACTAGCGGGAGTGATACGCAGTATTTT. Amino acids: CASKHPPTSGSDTQYF.

This clone has a single count. The chain links TRBV27 to TRBJ2-1; TRBD1 aligns across 8 bases. The CDR3 runs 16 residues. Germline CDR1 is MNHEY and CDR2 is SMNVEV (reference sequence). V trimming: 7 bases; J trimming: 2 bases; junction bases outside the gene matches: 10. CDR3 coding DNA: TGTGCCAGCAACAAAGAGGGACAGGCACCCTACAATGAGCAGTTCTTC. Translation gives CASNKEGQAPYNEQFF.

The gene calls are TRBV6-5 and TRBJ1-4; 7 bases map to TRBD1. CDR1 and CDR2 from the germline V gene are MNHEY and SVGAGI. Trimming at V came to 4 bases and at J to 4 bases, leaving 9 bases not matched to a gene. CDR3 length: 16 amino acids. The CDR3 is CASSSARRGLNEKLFF. The CDR3 DNA is TGTGCCAGCAGTTCCGCTCGGAGGGGGCTTAATGAAAAACTGTTTTTT.

This clone was seen a single time. The chain combines TRBV7-9 with TRBJ1-5, with unresolved D. Germline V gene sequence: CDR1 SEHNR, CDR2 FQNEAQ (reference sequence). The CDR3 length is 14 residues. The V end lost 5 bases, the J end lost 0 bases, and 8 bases lay between the germline ends. CDR3 DNA: TGTGCCAGCAGCCCAACCTATAGCAATCAGCCCCAGCATTTT. Protein sequence: CASSPTYSNQPQHF. Looking up the rest from reference TRBV7-9 and TRBJ1-5 gives the full variable domain: DTGVSQNPRHKITKRGQNVTFRCDPISEHNRLYWYRQTLGQGPEFLTYFQNEAQLEKSRLLSDRFSAERPKGSFSTLEIQRTEQGDSAMYLCASSPTYSNQPQHFGDGTRLSIL.

J is TRBJ2-5 and V is TRBV10-3; 7 bases line up with TRBD2. This CDR3 has 14 residues. V gave up 10 bases and J gave up 1 base; unmatched junction bases: 9. Germline loops: CDR1 ENHRY, CDR2 SYGVKD. Here the CDR3 reads CATRLAVAQETQYF. CDR3 nucleotides: TGTGCCACGAGGCTAGCGGTAGCCCAAGAGACCCAGTACTTC.

This clone came up once. V usage is TRBV29-1 and J usage is TRBJ2-7, with TRBD1 matching 11 bases. CDR1 is SQVTM and CDR2 is ANQGSEA in the germline V gene. V was pared by 6 bases and J by 7 bases, with 14 bases of the junction left unmatched. This CDR3 comprises 15 residues. The CDR3 region is CSVGQGGLVGGEQYF. The CDR3 DNA reads TGCAGCGTGGGACAGGGGGGCCTCGTTGGTGGGGAGCAGTACTTC.

This clone was counted only a few times. The chain is built from TRBV6-5 and TRBJ2-1; no clear D gene. V shed 6 bases and J shed 9 bases, with 9 bases lying between them. Germline V CDR1 and CDR2: MNHEY, SVGAGI. The CDR3 is 11 amino acids. The CDR3 loop is CASRSPGEQFF. Here the CDR3 DNA reads TGTGCCAGCAGGTCCCCGGGTGAGCAGTTCTTC.

The genes are TRBV4-3 and TRBJ2-7; TRBD2 agrees at 7 bases. V lost 4 bases, J lost 5 bases, and 14 bases stayed unmatched. This CDR3 has 16 residues. CDR1 is LGHNA, CDR2 YSLEER, per germline. The CDR3 spells CASSPSLGGSRDEQYF. The CDR3 nucleotides are TGCGCCAGCAGCCCGAGCCTGGGGGGGAGTCGGGACGAGCAGTACTTC.

The V and J genes are TRBV6-1 and TRBJ1-1; no firm D call. With 8 bases removed from V and 0 bases from J, the gap between germline ends came to 10 bases. The CDR3 has 13 amino acids. Germline CDR1 is MNHNS and CDR2 is SASEGT. The CDR3 sequence is CASGPNLNTEAFF. In DNA, the CDR3 is TGTGCCAGCGGGCCAAACCTGAACACTGAAGCTTTCTTT.

This rearrangement joins TRBV6-5 to TRBJ2-2; 10 nucleotides match TRBD2. The V and J ends lost 10 bases and 5 bases, in that order; junction bases with no gene match: 4. CDR1 MNHEY and CDR2 SVGAGI come from the germline V gene. The CDR3 is made up of 13 amino acids. CDR3 nucleotide sequence: TGTGCCACCCTAGCGGGAGTTACCGGGGAGCTGTTTTTT. Translating it yields CATLAGVTGELFF.

The chain combines TRBV19 with TRBJ2-5; D is perhaps TRBD1 (6 bases). Trimming pared 1 base from V and 3 bases from J, leaving 9 bases between. CDR1 and CDR2 from the germline V gene are LNHDA and SQIVND (reference sequence). The CDR3 runs 14 residues. CDR3 amino acids: CASSIGAGEETQYF. The CDR3 DNA is TGTGCCAGTAGTATAGGTGCAGGGGAAGAGACCCAGTACTTC.

This rearrangement joins TRBV5-6 to TRBJ1-4, with no clear D. The CDR3 loop spans 13 amino acids. Trimming took 4 bases from V and 8 from J, leaving 12 bases between them. Germline V gene lookup returns CDR1 SGHDT and CDR2 YYEEEE. DNA for the CDR3: TGTGCCAGCAGCCCCGGCGGTGGAGAAAAACTGTTTTTT. It specifies CASSPGGGEKLFF.

The V call is TRBV5-1, the J call TRBJ2-1, with 7 bases identical to TRBD2. This CDR3 is built from 16 residues. Trimming cost V 6 bases and J 1 base; bases outside gene matches: 10. Germline V gives CDR1 SGHRS, CDR2 YFSETQ. The CDR3 protein is CASIRAGATSYNEQFF. As DNA, the CDR3 is TGCGCCAGCATTCGTGCGGGAGCTACATCCTACAATGAGCAGTTCTTC.